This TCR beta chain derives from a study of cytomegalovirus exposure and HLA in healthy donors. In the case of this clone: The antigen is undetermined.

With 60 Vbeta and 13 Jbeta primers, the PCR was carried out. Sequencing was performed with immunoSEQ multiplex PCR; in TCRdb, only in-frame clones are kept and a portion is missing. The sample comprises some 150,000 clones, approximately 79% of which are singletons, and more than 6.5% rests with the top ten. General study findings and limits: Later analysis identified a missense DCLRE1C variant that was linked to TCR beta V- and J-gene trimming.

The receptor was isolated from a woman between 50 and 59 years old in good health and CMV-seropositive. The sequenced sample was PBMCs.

CDR3 residues: CASSSRELIRNTEAFF. The CDR3 nucleotides read TGTGCCAGCAGCTCCCGGGAGCTCATCCGGAACACTGAAGCTTTCTTT. The V call is TRBV5-4, the J call TRBJ1-1; D is undetermined. The CDR3 totals 16 residues. The germline V gene encodes CDR1 SGHNT and CDR2 YYREEE (reference sequence). The germline V and J ends were trimmed by 3 bases and 1 base, with 16 bases remaining between them.